This TCR beta chain was captured by sequencing in a study of shared clonotypes between healthy human individuals. Whole-study findings and limits: Researchers found naive subsets generally carried larger estimated richness than memory subsets.

The method was immunoSEQ multiplex PCR; TCRdb's version includes in-frame clones alone and lacks a portion of them. There are fewer than 3 million clones in the sample; around 93% occur only once, and around 0.35% lies in the top ten. CDR1 and CDR2 (germline): MDHEN, SYDVKM. The CDR3 has 15 residues. V lost 7 bases, J lost 8 bases, and 10 bases stayed unmatched. A note on this clone: The antigen remains unidentified.

This TCR derives from a man between 18 and 29 years old in good health. Some clones in this sample may be carry-over from other donors' samples. Sequenced material: naive CD4+ T cells from PBMCs. Described subset: CD45RA+ positively selected. The chain is built from TRBV28 and TRBJ1-6; 8 bases line up with TRBD1. DNA of the CDR3: TGTGCCAGCACCTCCTGGGACAGGCCTTATTCACCCCTCCACTTT. This sequence encodes CASTSWDRPYSPLHF.